These 21 T cell receptor beta chains came from one sample sequenced in a study of CD8 T cells in ankylosing spondylitis. TCRdb ran MiXCR on the 5' RACE reads and lists one entry per CDR3 protein. The sample yields a few hundred thousand distinct CDR3 sequences, 20% seen once. The sequenced sample consisted of blood, either unsorted or a sorted T cell fraction (not recorded which). The receptors derive from a male donor with ankylosing spondylitis or in good health (not recorded which).

The chain employs TRBV7-8 and TRBJ2-1; 7 bases are a match to TRBD1. This CDR3 is 16 amino acids long. Germline assignment: CDR1 SGHVS and CDR2 FQNEAQ. V gave up 5 bases and J gave up 2 bases; unmatched junction bases: 9. CDR3 coding DNA: TGTGCCAGCAGCCCTCGGACAGGACCGACCTACAATGAGCAGTTCTTC. Translating it yields CASSPRTGPTYNEQFF.

In its sample, this clonotype was seen a few times. The gene calls are TRBV20-1 and TRBJ1-1; D not certain. This CDR3 comprises 13 residues. V lost 3 bases and J lost 3, with 11 bases in between. Germline CDR1 reads DFQATT; CDR2 reads SNEGSKA (reference sequence). The CDR3 region is CSASNRVDTEAFF. CDR3 in DNA: TGCAGTGCTAGTAATCGAGTGGACACTGAAGCTTTCTTT.

This clonotype was seen a handful of times. The gene calls are TRBV2 and TRBJ2-3; D ambiguous. V was cut by 5 bases and J by 0 bases, with 12 bases left in between. Germline V gene sequence: CDR1 SNHLY, CDR2 FYNNEI. This CDR3 contains 15 residues. The CDR3, as DNA: TGTGCCAGCAGTTCGGCTACTTATAGCACAGATACGCAGTATTTT. This encodes CASSSATYSTDTQYF.

This chain joins TRBV2 and TRBJ2-5; D possibly corresponds to TRBD1 (6 bases). Germline V gene data show CDR1 as SNHLY and CDR2 as FYNNEI. The CDR3 runs 14 residues. The germline V and J ends were trimmed by 6 bases and 3 bases, with 14 bases remaining between them. The CDR3 loop reads CASRGAANEETQYF. Written as DNA, the CDR3 is TGTGCCAGCAGGGGGGCAGCTAACGAAGAGACCCAGTACTTC. The full variable domain, rest sourced from reference TRBV2 and TRBJ2-5, is EPEVTQTPSHQVTQMGQEVILRCVPISNHLYFYWYRQILGQKVEFLVSFYNNEISEKSEIFDDQFSVERPDGSNFTLKIRSTKLEDSAMYFCASRGAANEETQYFGPGTRLLVL.

V is TRBV20-1 and J is TRBJ2-1; 9 nucleotides agree with TRBD2. Germline assignment: CDR1 DFQATT and CDR2 SNEGSKA (reference sequence). V trimming: 3 bases; J trimming: 1 base; junction bases outside the gene matches: 7. The CDR3 runs 16 residues. In DNA form, the CDR3 reads TGCAGTGCTAGGGTGGTCACTAGCGGGTCCTACAATGAGCAGTTCTTC. Translating it yields CSARVVTSGSYNEQFF.

This clonotype has more than one count but fewer than ten. The chain links TRBV11-2 to TRBJ2-7, with D unresolved. V lost 4 bases and J lost 3, with 16 bases in between. CDR1 and CDR2 (germline): SGHAT, FQNNGV. The CDR3 is 15 residues long. The CDR3 bases are TGTGCCAGCAGCTCACTTTCAGCACCTGTCTACGAGCAGTACTTC. It translates to CASSSLSAPVYEQYF.

The genes are TRBV7-9 and TRBJ1-2, with TRBD1 as a possible D gene (5 bases). The length of the CDR3 is 16 residues. V was clipped by 4 bases and J by 2 bases, with 17 bases between them. Germline V lookup: CDR1 SEHNR, CDR2 FQNEAQ (reference sequence). The CDR3, as DNA: TGTGCCAGCAGCTCTTTACAGGAAACGGTAAACTATGGCTACACCTTC. Translation: CASSSLQETVNYGYTF.

There are many counts of this clonotype. V usage is TRBV24-1 and J usage is TRBJ2-7; 7 nucleotides align to TRBD1. Germline V lookup: CDR1 KGHDR, CDR2 SFDVKD. Losses at the gene ends were 7 bases for V and 0 bases for J; bases not matched to a gene: 8. The CDR3 runs 15 residues. The CDR3 spells CATSPRQGISYEQYF. The CDR3 nucleotides are TGTGCCACCAGCCCCCGACAGGGCATCTCCTACGAGCAGTACTTC.

A few counts support this clonotype. The chain employs TRBV27 and TRBJ1-2, with 7 bases aligning to TRBD1. Trimming at V came to 5 bases and at J to 5 bases, leaving 11 bases not matched to a gene. The CDR3 length is 15 residues. CDR1 MNHEY and CDR2 SMNVEV come from the germline V gene (reference sequence). The DNA for the CDR3 is TGTGCCAGCAGTCCCGTTTTTGCAGGGGGGTATGGCTACACCTTC. It translates to CASSPVFAGGYGYTF.

This clonotype was counted only a few times. The chain employs TRBV7-6 and TRBJ2-1, with D maybe TRBD2 (5 bases). The CDR3 runs to 16 residues. V lost 1 base and J lost 3, with 13 bases in between. Germline loops: CDR1 SGHVS, CDR2 FNYEAQ. In DNA form, the CDR3 reads TGTGCCAGCAGCTTAGTAACCGGGGTCAGCTACAATGAGCAGTTCTTC. As protein: CASSLVTGVSYNEQFF.

This clonotype turned up a few times. The genes are TRBV28 and TRBJ1-5; no reliable D call. Germline V gene data show CDR1 as MDHEN and CDR2 as SYDVKM. CDR3 length: 14 residues. V was pared by 2 bases and J by 6 bases, with 11 bases between. The CDR3 loop reads CASSLPSRSQPQHF. The CDR3 region has the DNA TGTGCCAGCAGTTTACCCTCCAGGTCTCAGCCCCAGCATTTT. Complete variable domain (other parts from reference TRBV28 and TRBJ1-5): DVKVTQSSRYLVKRTGEKVFLECVQDMDHENMFWYRQDPGLGLRLIYFSYDVKMKEKGDIPEGYSVSREKKERFSLILESASTNQTSMYLCASSLPSRSQPQHFGDGTRLSIL.

This clonotype came up many times. J is TRBJ2-2 and V is TRBV12-3 or TRBV12-4, with TRBD1 matching 7 bases. This CDR3 has 16 amino acids. The V and J ends lost 5 bases and 4 bases, in that order; junction bases with no gene match: 10. For the CDR3, the DNA is TGTGCCAGCAGTCCTTCGACAGGGCTCGGCACCGGGGAGCTGTTTTTT. Encoded protein: CASSPSTGLGTGELFF.

This clonotype occurred a few times. This rearrangement joins TRBV28 to TRBJ2-3, with TRBD2 matching over 13 bases. Trimming cost V 5 bases and J 2 bases; bases outside gene matches: 13. The CDR3 runs to 19 residues. The V gene's germline CDR1 is MDHEN and CDR2 SYDVKM. The CDR3 reads CASSRLAGGLGIVTDTQYF. CDR3 nucleotides: TGTGCCAGCAGTAGACTAGCGGGGGGCCTTGGTATAGTCACAGATACGCAGTATTTT.

This clonotype was seen only a few times. The chain is built from TRBV2 and TRBJ2-2; the D gene is possibly TRBD1 (6 bases). The CDR3 has 14 amino acids. In germline, CDR1 is SNHLY, CDR2 FYNNEI. V dropped 8 bases and J dropped 1 base, with 11 bases sitting between them. The CDR3 reads CASAGTLNTGELFF. CDR3 coding DNA: TGTGCCAGCGCCGGGACATTGAACACCGGGGAGCTGTTTTTT.

The gene calls are TRBV12-3 or TRBV12-4 and TRBJ1-2; D is unresolved. The CDR3 spans 15 residues. Deletions cut 1 base from V and 6 bases from J, with 15 bases between. The CDR3 DNA reads as TGTGCCAGCAGTTTAGTCGTTTCAGGAGATAATGGCTACACCTTC. It translates to CASSLVVSGDNGYTF.

The rearrangement links TRBV12-3 or TRBV12-4 to TRBJ1-2, with D possibly TRBD1 on 6 matching bases. V was pared by 3 bases and J by 7 bases, with 12 bases between. There are 13 residues in the CDR3. The CDR3 is CASSLGGAGGYTF. CDR3 nucleotides: TGTGCCAGCAGTTTGGGGGGCGCAGGTGGCTACACCTTC.

This chain joins TRBV7-9 and TRBJ2-1; D not resolved. Trimming took 4 bases from V and 9 from J, leaving 10 bases between them. Germline V gene sequence: CDR1 SEHNR, CDR2 FQNEAQ (reference sequence). The CDR3 extends over 12 amino acids. This chain's CDR3 is CASSYPLGEQFF. CDR3 DNA: TGTGCCAGCAGCTACCCTCTAGGTGAGCAGTTCTTC.

V and J are TRBV27 and TRBJ1-2; 7 bases are a match to TRBD1. The CDR3 runs to 13 residues. Germline-derived CDR1 and CDR2 are MNHEY and SMNVEV (reference sequence). After removal of 5 bases from V and 6 bases from J, the junction contained 6 bases not matched to a gene. The CDR3, as DNA: TGTGCCAGCAGTCGCTATCAGGGGGATGGCTACACCTTC. Protein: CASSRYQGDGYTF.

This chain connects TRBV9 to TRBJ2-3; TRBD1 is a possible D gene (6 bases). CDR3 length: 14 amino acids. Looked up from germline, CDR1 is SGDLS and CDR2 is YYNGEE. Trimming stripped 1 base from V and 2 bases from J, with 8 bases between. This chain's CDR3 is CASSVLGATDTQYF. CDR3 DNA: TGTGCCAGCAGCGTATTGGGGGCCACAGATACGCAGTATTTT.

This clonotype was recorded a few times. V gene TRBV28 combines with J gene TRBJ2-3, with D perhaps being TRBD1 or TRBD2 (5 bases each). The ends were cut back, 3 bases at V and 3 bases at J, with 10 bases in the middle. There are 14 residues in the CDR3. The germline gives CDR1 MDHEN, CDR2 SYDVKM. This CDR3 is CASSFMGETDTQYF. The DNA of the CDR3 is TGTGCCAGCAGTTTTATGGGGGAGACAGATACGCAGTATTTT.

This sequence joins TRBV3-1 and TRBJ2-5; 7 bases are shared with TRBD1. The V gene end was trimmed by 2 bases and the J gene end by 0 bases; junction bases not matched to a gene: 3. The CDR3 extends over 15 amino acids. Per the germline V gene, CDR1 is LGHDT and CDR2 is YNNKEL (reference sequence). The CDR3 DNA is TGTGCCAGCAGCCAATCGGACAGGTACCAAGAGACCCAGTACTTC. Amino acid sequence: CASSQSDRYQETQYF.